The next 26 T cell receptor beta chains were all read from a single sample in a study of blood T cell repertoires in COVID-19. Sequencing was performed with immunoSEQ multiplex PCR; in TCRdb, only in-frame clones are kept and a portion is missing. Among 120,000 to 150,000 clones listed, 84% were seen once. The sample was peripheral blood. The receptors here all came from a human donor in a cohort sampled during active COVID-19.

CDR3 loop: CASSAHRGFLYGYTF. The CDR3 nucleotides are TGTGCCAGCAGCGCGCATCGGGGATTTCTCTATGGCTACACCTTC. The chain joins TRBV21-1 to TRBJ1-2. TRBV21-1 is flagged as a pseudogene. The CDR3 has 15 residues.

The chain uses TRBV28 and TRBJ2-7; weak D call: TRBD2 (6 bases). CDR1 and CDR2 (germline): MDHEN, SYDVKM. Trimming left V 5 bases short and J 2 bases short, with 13 bases between. This CDR3 is 14 amino acids long. This CDR3 reads CASSTPRGPYEQYF. The DNA of the CDR3 is TGTGCCAGCAGTACCCCGCGGGGCCCCTACGAGCAGTACTTC.

The V gene is TRBV5-1, the J gene TRBJ1-2; 8 bases match TRBD1. J lost 0 bases, V lost 2 bases, and 6 bases had no gene match. The CDR3 is 16 amino acids. The germline V gene encodes CDR1 SGHRS and CDR2 YFSETQ. The CDR3 nucleotides are TGCGCCAGCAGCTTTGGACAGGGCGCTTCTAACTATGGCTACACCTTC. Amino acids: CASSFGQGASNYGYTF. The whole variable domain, remainder taken from reference TRBV5-1 and TRBJ1-2, is KAGVTQTPRYLIKTRGQQVTLSCSPISGHRSVSWYQQTPGQGLQFLFEYFSETQRNKGNFPGRFSGRQFSNSRSEMNVSTLELGDSALYLCASSFGQGASNYGYTFGSGTRLTVV.

The V and J genes are TRBV28 and TRBJ2-3, with 7 bases aligning to TRBD2. CDR3 length: 17 amino acids. Trimming at V came to 5 bases and at J to 1 base, leaving 12 bases not matched to a gene. Germline V lookup: CDR1 MDHEN, CDR2 SYDVKM. CDR3 sequence: CASSPSPGREGTDTQYF. CDR3 DNA sequence: TGTGCCAGCAGTCCGAGTCCAGGACGGGAGGGCACAGATACGCAGTATTTT.

The chain joins TRBV29-1 to TRBJ2-7, with D perhaps TRBD2 (5 bases). CDR3 length: 13 residues. Germline V gene sequence: CDR1 SQVTM, CDR2 ANQGSEA. The V end was cut by 5 bases, the J end by 2 bases, with 13 bases between. CDR3 amino acids: CSVRLTQPYEQYF. CDR3 DNA sequence: TGCAGCGTTCGACTAACCCAGCCCTACGAGCAGTACTTC.

V is TRBV4-1 and J is TRBJ1-6; 7 positions match TRBD1. Germline CDR1 MGHRA, CDR2 YSYEKL. CDR3 length: 17 residues. V trimming: 4 bases; J trimming: 4 bases; junction bases outside the gene matches: 10. CDR3 residues: CASSLTGPGRYNSPLHF. The CDR3 DNA is TGCGCCAGCAGCCTGACAGGGCCCGGGCGATATAATTCACCCCTCCACTTT.

The chain is built from TRBV7-2 and TRBJ2-7; 9 positions agree with TRBD2. Losses at the gene ends were 1 base for V and 4 bases for J; bases not matched to a gene: 5. Germline assignment: CDR1 SGHTA and CDR2 FQGNSA. The CDR3 runs 15 residues. The CDR3 protein is CASSLEASGVYEQYF. Here the CDR3 DNA reads TGTGCCAGCAGCTTAGAAGCTAGCGGGGTATACGAGCAGTACTTC. Variable domain in full (rest from reference TRBV7-2 and TRBJ2-7): GAGVSQSPSNKVTEKGKDVELRCDPISGHTALYWYRQSLGQGLEFLIYFQGNSAPDKSGLPSDRFSAERTGGSVSTLTIQRTQQEDSAVYLCASSLEASGVYEQYFGPGTRLTVT.

The chain employs TRBV4-1 and TRBJ1-1, with TRBD1 as a possible D gene (5 bases). Trimming took 2 bases from V and 1 from J, leaving 8 bases between them. Germline loops: CDR1 MGHRA, CDR2 YSYEKL. The CDR3 sequence is 14 residues long. This CDR3 is CASSQPTANTEAFF. Here the CDR3 DNA reads TGCGCCAGCAGCCAACCGACAGCGAACACTGAAGCTTTCTTT.

CDR3 region: CASSYGWTSGAYEQYF. In nucleotides, the CDR3 is TGTGCCAGCAGTTACGGTTGGACTAGCGGTGCCTACGAGCAGTACTTC. This chain joins TRBV6-2 or TRBV6-3 and TRBJ2-7, with 10 bases that match TRBD2. Germline V CDR1 and CDR2: MNHEY, SVGEGT. Losses at the gene ends were 2 bases for V and 2 bases for J; bases not matched to a gene: 6. The CDR3 spans 16 residues.

V is TRBV7-3 and J is TRBJ1-1, with D maybe TRBD1 (5 bases). The V gene lost 3 bases and the J gene lost 2 bases, with 13 bases spanning the gap. CDR3 length equals 15 residues. Germline loops: CDR1 SGHTA, CDR2 FQGTGA. The CDR3 DNA reads TGTGCCAGCAGCTTTAAACCCGGGGGTAACACTGAAGCTTTCTTT. The encoded protein is CASSFKPGGNTEAFF.

The rearrangement joins TRBV7-9 to TRBJ2-2, with 11 bases lining up with TRBD2. In germline, CDR1 is SEHNR, CDR2 FQNEAQ (reference sequence). The trim removed 7 bases at V and 4 bases at J, leaving 5 bases unmatched. This CDR3 has 15 amino acids. Here the CDR3 reads CASTPGTSGTGELFF. The DNA for the CDR3 is TGTGCCAGCACCCCAGGGACTAGCGGCACCGGGGAGCTGTTTTTT.

The sample holds one count of this clone. The chain recombines TRBV28 with TRBJ1-2; D unclear. The CDR3 has 13 residues. Germline CDR1 MDHEN, CDR2 SYDVKM. Trimming removed 3 bases at V and 4 bases at J, with 9 bases between. The CDR3 loop reads CASSLEQIYGYTF. For the CDR3, the DNA is TGTGCCAGCAGTTTGGAACAGATCTATGGCTACACCTTC.

CDR3 nucleotides: TGTGCCAGCAGCCAGACGGGGGGGCCCGCCGGGGAGCTGTTTTTT. Amino acids: CASSQTGGPAGELFF. This rearrangement joins TRBV3-1 (or the pseudogene TRBV3-2) to TRBJ2-2; 8 nucleotides align to TRBD2. This CDR3 is 15 amino acids long. Germline CDR1 reads LGHDT; CDR2 reads YNNKEL (reference sequence). V gave up 3 bases and J gave up 6 bases; unmatched junction bases: 6.

This sequence joins TRBV5-1 and TRBJ2-7; 8 bases agree with TRBD1. Trimming at V came to 7 bases and at J to 5 bases, leaving 5 bases not matched to a gene. Germline CDR1 is SGHRS and CDR2 is YFSETQ. The CDR3 has 12 amino acids. The CDR3 is CASGQGGNEQYF. CDR3 nucleotides: TGCGCCAGCGGACAGGGTGGCAACGAGCAGTACTTC.

The chain recombines TRBV19 with TRBJ1-5, with D possibly matching TRBD1 (5 bases). Germline CDR1 LNHDA, CDR2 SQIVND (reference sequence). This CDR3 contains 15 residues. V was trimmed by 3 bases and J by 5 bases, leaving 14 bases between them. CDR3 in amino acids: CASSMRRDRDQPQHF. In DNA, the CDR3 is TGTGCCAGTAGTATGAGGCGGGACCGGGATCAGCCCCAGCATTTT. Full variable domain (outside the CDR3, taken from reference TRBV19 and TRBJ1-5): DGGITQSPKYLFRKEGQNVTLSCEQNLNHDAMYWYRQDPGQGLRLIYYSQIVNDFQKGDIAEGYSVSREKKESFPLTVTSAQKNPTAFYLCASSMRRDRDQPQHFGDGTRLSIL.

This clone was seen more than once but under ten times. The chain links TRBV3-1 (or the pseudogene TRBV3-2) to TRBJ2-3; the match to TRBD2 covers 9 bases. Germline lookup yields CDR1 LGHDT and CDR2 YNNKEL (reference sequence). The CDR3 is made up of 16 amino acids. J was trimmed by 7 bases and V by 2 bases; bases with no gene match: 10. The CDR3 DNA follows: TGTGCCAGCAGCCAACTTGGTAGCGGGAGAGGGAATACGCAGTATTTT. Translation: CASSQLGSGRGNTQYF.

The chain is built from TRBV19 and TRBJ1-5; D uncertain. From germline, CDR1 is LNHDA and CDR2 SQIVND (reference sequence). The V end was cut by 0 bases, the J end by 1 base, with 10 bases between. CDR3 length: 16 amino acids. CDR3 region: CASSIDPGISNQPQHF. CDR3 nucleotide sequence: TGTGCCAGTAGTATAGATCCGGGGATAAGCAATCAGCCCCAGCATTTT.

This rearrangement joins TRBV10-1 to TRBJ1-1, with 8 bases fitting TRBD1. The CDR3 covers 16 residues. The junction had 7 bases not matched to a gene; V was cut back by 3 bases and J by 1 base. CDR1 WNHNN and CDR2 SYGVQD come from the germline V gene (reference sequence). CDR3 amino acids: CASSDERRGPNTEAFF. The CDR3, as DNA: TGCGCCAGCAGTGATGAGCGCAGGGGGCCGAACACTGAAGCTTTCTTT.

This clone was counted between two and nine times. In nucleotides, the CDR3 is TGCAGCACTTTGGACAGTCAAGAGACCCAGTACTTC. Translating gives CSTLDSQETQYF. The chain links TRBV29-1 to TRBJ2-5, with D possibly matching TRBD1 (6 bases). Per the germline V gene, CDR1 is SQVTM and CDR2 is ANQGSEA. The CDR3 is 12 amino acids. The ends were cut back, 8 bases at V and 2 bases at J, with 12 bases in the middle.

V and J are TRBV7-9 and TRBJ2-5, with 9 positions matching TRBD1. The CDR3 sequence is 14 residues long. CDR1 and CDR2 from the germline V gene are SEHNR and FQNEAQ (reference sequence). With V trimmed by 5 bases and J by 3 bases, 4 bases remained unmatched. CDR3 amino acids: CASSLGQGKETQYF. The CDR3 nucleotides read TGTGCCAGCAGCCTGGGACAGGGAAAAGAGACCCAGTACTTC.

This clone was picked up one time. The rearrangement joins TRBV18 to TRBJ2-5, with D possibly TRBD2 on 6 matching bases. V lost 3 bases and J 2 bases, leaving 13 bases between the germline ends. Germline V lookup: CDR1 KGHSH, CDR2 LQKENI. The CDR3 covers 15 residues. The CDR3 sequence is CASSPGGGAQETQYF. The CDR3 DNA follows: TGTGCCAGCTCACCGGGGGGAGGTGCACAAGAGACCCAGTACTTC.

This chain joins TRBV19 and TRBJ1-1; D is ambiguous. V gave up 7 bases and J gave up 5 bases, with 14 bases separating them. CDR1 LNHDA and CDR2 SQIVND come from the germline V gene (reference sequence). The length of the CDR3 is 13 residues. The CDR3 DNA is TGTGCCAGTAATGAGGGTGAGGGTACTGAAGCTTTCTTT. It encodes CASNEGEGTEAFF.

V and J are TRBV29-1 and TRBJ1-1; D not resolved. Germline assignment: CDR1 SQVTM and CDR2 ANQGSEA. The V gene lost 5 bases and the J gene lost 1 base, with 11 bases spanning the gap. The CDR3 loop spans 13 amino acids. The CDR3 loop is CSVSLGGNTEAFF. The CDR3 DNA reads TGCAGCGTTTCCCTCGGCGGGAACACTGAAGCTTTCTTT.

In DNA, the CDR3 is TGTGCCAGCAGTGAAGGGGGACTAGCGCAAGAGACCCAGTACTTC. It specifies CASSEGGLAQETQYF. This rearrangement joins TRBV6-1 to TRBJ2-5; 10 bases match TRBD2. V shed 1 base, J shed 2 bases, and the junction held 1 base outside the gene matches. Germline lookup yields CDR1 MNHNS and CDR2 SASEGT. CDR3 length: 15 amino acids.

This clone has a handful of counts. The chain is built from TRBV7-3 and TRBJ2-7; 10 nucleotides agree with TRBD2. There are 15 residues in the CDR3. CDR1 is SGHTA, CDR2 FQGTGA, per germline. The V gene end was trimmed by 2 bases and the J gene end by 3 bases; junction bases not matched to a gene: 4. Written as DNA, the CDR3 is TGTGCCAGCAGCTTAGAGCTAGCGGGGGACTACGAGCAGTACTTC. The encoded protein is CASSLELAGDYEQYF.

This chain links TRBV9 with TRBJ2-3; D remains ambiguous. Germline V gene data show CDR1 as SGDLS and CDR2 as YYNGEE. The CDR3 sequence is 16 residues long. Trimming removed 4 bases from V and 0 bases from J, with 15 bases in between. The CDR3 DNA follows: TGTGCCAGCAGCCTCCGACCCTCTAGAAGCACAGATACGCAGTATTTT. The encoded protein is CASSLRPSRSTDTQYF.